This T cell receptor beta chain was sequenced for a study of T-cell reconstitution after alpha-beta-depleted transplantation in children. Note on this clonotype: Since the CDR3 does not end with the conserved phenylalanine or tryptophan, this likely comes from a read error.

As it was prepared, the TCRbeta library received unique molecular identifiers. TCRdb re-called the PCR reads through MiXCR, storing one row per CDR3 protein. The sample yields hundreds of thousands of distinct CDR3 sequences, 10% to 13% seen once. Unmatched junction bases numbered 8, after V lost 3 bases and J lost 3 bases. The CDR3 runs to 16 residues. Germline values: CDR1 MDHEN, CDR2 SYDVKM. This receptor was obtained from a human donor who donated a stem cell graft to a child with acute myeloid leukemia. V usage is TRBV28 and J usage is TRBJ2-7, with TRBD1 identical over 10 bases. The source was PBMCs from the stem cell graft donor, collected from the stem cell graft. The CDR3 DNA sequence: TGTGCCAGCAGTTTGAGTAGGACAGGGGGTGACTACGAGCAGTACATC. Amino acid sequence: CASSLSRTGGDYEQYI.